This TCR beta chain was sequenced for a study of shared clonotypes between healthy human individuals. Free of recent acute infections or vaccinations, the donors were healthy HIV-negative adults. The sample holds one count of this clone. Its antigen is not known. Clones were sequenced by immunoSEQ multiplex PCR, and TCRdb holds only the in-frame ones, with some missing. The sample holds just over 2,000,000 clones; approximately 95% are singletons and the top ten take 0.13%. Overall study results and limits: The study generally estimated greater richness for naive than memory subsets. Around 5% of naive CD4 clonotypes were common to a handful of donors.

This sequence was found in a man younger than 35 in good health. Sequences were obtained from naive CD4+ T cells sorted from blood. Subset in this sample: CD45RA+ positively selected.

The CDR3 protein is CASSQALGSWEKLFF. CDR3 sequence (DNA): TGCGCCAGCAGCCAAGCTCTCGGTTCGTGGGAAAAACTGTTTTTT. This chain links TRBV4-1 with TRBJ1-4; D remains ambiguous. This CDR3 contains 15 residues. Trimming removed 1 base from V and 8 bases from J, with 14 bases in between. Germline assignment: CDR1 MGHRA and CDR2 YSYEKL.